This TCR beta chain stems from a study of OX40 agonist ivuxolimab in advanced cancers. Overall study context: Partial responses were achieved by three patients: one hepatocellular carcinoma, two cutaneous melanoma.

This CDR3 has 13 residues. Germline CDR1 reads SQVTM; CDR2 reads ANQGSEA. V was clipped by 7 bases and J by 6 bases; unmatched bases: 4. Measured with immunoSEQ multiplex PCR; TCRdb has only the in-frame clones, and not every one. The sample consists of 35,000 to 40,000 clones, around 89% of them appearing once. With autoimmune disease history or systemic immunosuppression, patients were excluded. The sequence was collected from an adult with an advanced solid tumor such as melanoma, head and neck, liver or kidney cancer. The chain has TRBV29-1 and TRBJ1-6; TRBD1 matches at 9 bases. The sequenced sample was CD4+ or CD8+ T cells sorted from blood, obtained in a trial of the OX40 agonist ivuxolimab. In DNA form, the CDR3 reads TGCAGCGCCCGACAGGGGGGTAATTCACCCCTCCACTTT. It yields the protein CSARQGGNSPLHF.